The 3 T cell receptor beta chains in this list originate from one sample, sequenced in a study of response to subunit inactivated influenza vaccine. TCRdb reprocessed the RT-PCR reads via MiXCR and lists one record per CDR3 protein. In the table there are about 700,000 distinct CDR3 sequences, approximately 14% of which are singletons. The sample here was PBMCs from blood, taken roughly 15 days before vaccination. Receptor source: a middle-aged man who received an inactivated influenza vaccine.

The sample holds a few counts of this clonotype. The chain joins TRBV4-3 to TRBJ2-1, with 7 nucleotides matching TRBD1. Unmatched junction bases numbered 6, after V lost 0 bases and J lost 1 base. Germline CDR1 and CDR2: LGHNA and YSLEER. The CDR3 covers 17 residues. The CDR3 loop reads CASSQDESRGSYNEQFF. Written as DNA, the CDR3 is TGCGCCAGCAGCCAAGACGAGAGCAGGGGGTCCTACAATGAGCAGTTCTTC.

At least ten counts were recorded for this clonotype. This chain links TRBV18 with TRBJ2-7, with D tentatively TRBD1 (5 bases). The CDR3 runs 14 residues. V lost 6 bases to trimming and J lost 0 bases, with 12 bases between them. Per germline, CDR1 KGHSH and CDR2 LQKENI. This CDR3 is CASSPQGGSYEQYF. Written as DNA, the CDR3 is TGTGCCAGCTCCCCCCAGGGCGGCTCCTACGAGCAGTACTTC. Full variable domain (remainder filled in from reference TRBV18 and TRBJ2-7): NAGVMQNPRHLVRRRGQEARLRCSPMKGHSHVYWYRQLPEEGLKFMVYLQKENIIDESGMPKERFSAEFPKEGPSILRIQQVVRGDSAAYFCASSPQGGSYEQYFGPGTRLTVT.

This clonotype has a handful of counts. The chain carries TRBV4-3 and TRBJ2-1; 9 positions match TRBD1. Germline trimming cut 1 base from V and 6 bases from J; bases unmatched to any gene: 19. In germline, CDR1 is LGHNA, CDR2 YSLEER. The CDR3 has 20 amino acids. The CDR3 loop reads CASSQGYDWSGTGFFNEQFF. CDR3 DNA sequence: TGCGCCAGCAGCCAAGGATATGATTGGTCCGGGACAGGGTTTTTCAATGAGCAGTTCTTC.